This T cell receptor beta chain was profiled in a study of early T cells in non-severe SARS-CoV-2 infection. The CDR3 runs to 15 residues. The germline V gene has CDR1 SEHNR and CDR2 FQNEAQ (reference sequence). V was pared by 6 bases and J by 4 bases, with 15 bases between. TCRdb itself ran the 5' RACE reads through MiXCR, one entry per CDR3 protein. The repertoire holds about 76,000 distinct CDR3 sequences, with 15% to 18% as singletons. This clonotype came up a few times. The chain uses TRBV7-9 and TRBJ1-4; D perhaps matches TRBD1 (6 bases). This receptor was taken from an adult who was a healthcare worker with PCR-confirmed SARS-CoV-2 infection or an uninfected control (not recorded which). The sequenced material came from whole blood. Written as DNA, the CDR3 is TGTGCCAGCAGTCGAGGGACACTACGTAATGAAAAACTGTTTTTT. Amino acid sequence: CASSRGTLRNEKLFF.